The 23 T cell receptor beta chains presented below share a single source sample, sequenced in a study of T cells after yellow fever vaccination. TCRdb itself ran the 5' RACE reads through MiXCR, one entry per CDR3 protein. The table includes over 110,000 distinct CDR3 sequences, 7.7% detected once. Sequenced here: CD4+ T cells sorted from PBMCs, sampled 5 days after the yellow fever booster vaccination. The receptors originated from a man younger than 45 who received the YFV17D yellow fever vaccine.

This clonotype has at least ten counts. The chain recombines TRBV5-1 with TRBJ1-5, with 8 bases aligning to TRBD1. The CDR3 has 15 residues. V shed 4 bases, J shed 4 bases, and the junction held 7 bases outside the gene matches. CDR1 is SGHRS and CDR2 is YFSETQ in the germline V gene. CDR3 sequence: CASSEGTGPNQPQHF. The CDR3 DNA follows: TGCGCCAGCAGCGAGGGGACAGGTCCGAATCAGCCCCAGCATTTT.

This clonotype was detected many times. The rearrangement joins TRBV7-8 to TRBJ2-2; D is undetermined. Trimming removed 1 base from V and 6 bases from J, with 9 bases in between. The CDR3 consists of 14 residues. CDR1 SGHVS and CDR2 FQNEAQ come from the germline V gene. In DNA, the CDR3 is TGTGCCAGCAGCTTAGAAACCGGGCCCGGGGAGCTGTTTTTT. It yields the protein CASSLETGPGELFF.

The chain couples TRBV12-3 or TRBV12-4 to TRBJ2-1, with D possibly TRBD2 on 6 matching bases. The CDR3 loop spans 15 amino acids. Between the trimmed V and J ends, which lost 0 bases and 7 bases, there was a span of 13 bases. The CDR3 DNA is TGTGCCAGCAGTTTAGCCGGGAGTGTGGGTAATGAGCAGTTCTTC. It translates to CASSLAGSVGNEQFF.

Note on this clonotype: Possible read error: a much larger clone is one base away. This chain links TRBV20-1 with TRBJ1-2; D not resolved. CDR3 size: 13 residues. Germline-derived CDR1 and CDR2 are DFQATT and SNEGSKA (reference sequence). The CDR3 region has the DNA TGCAGTGCTAGAGTGCCAGCTAAATATGGCTACACCTTC. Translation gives CSARVPAKYGYTF.

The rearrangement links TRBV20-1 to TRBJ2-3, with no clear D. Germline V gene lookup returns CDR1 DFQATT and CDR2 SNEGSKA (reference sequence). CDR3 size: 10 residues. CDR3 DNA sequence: TGCAGCCCTCGTCGAGATACGCAGTATTTT. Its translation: CSPRRDTQYF.

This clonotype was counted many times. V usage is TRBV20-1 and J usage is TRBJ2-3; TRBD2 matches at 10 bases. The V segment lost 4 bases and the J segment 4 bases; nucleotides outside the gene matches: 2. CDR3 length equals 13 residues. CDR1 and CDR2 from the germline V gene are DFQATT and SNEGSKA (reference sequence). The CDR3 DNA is TGCAGTGCTAAAGCGGGAGGGCCAGATACGCAGTATTTT. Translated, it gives CSAKAGGPDTQYF.

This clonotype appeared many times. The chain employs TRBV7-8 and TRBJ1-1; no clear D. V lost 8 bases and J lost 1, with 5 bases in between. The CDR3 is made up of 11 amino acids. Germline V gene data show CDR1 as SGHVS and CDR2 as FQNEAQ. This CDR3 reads CASLKNTEAFF. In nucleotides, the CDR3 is TGTGCCAGCCTTAAGAACACTGAAGCTTTCTTT.

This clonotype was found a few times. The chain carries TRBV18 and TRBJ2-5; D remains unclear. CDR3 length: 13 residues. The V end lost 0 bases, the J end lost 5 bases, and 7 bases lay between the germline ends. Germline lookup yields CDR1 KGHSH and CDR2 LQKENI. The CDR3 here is CASSPPNGETQYF. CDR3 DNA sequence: TGTGCCAGCTCACCACCGAATGGGGAGACCCAGTACTTC.

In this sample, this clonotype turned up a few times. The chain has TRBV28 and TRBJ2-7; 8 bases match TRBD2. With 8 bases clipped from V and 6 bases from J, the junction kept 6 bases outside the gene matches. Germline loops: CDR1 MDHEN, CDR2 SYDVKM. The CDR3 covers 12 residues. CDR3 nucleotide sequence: TGTGCCAGCTCCGGGACTAGAGGCGAGCAGTACTTC. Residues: CASSGTRGEQYF.

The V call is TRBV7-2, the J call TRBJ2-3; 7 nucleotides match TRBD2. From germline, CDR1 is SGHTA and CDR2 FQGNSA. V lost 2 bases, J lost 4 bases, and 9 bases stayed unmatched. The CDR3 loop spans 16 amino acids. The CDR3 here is CASSLRREGGPDTQYF. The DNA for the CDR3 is TGTGCCAGCAGCTTAAGGAGGGAGGGAGGGCCAGATACGCAGTATTTT.

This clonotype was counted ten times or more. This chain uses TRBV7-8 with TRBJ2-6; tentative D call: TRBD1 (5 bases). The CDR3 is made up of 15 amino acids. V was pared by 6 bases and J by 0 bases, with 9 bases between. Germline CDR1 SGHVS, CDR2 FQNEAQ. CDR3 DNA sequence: TGTGCCAGCAGGACAGCATACTCTGGGGCCAACGTCCTGACTTTC. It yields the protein CASRTAYSGANVLTF.

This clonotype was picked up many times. The CDR3 DNA is TGTGCCAGCAAAAGCCGGACTAGCGGGATTTCGTCCTACGAGCAGTACTTC. Translating gives CASKSRTSGISSYEQYF. This sequence joins TRBV27 and TRBJ2-7; 12 positions match TRBD2. The CDR3 length is 17 residues. Germline CDR1 reads MNHEY; CDR2 reads SMNVEV (reference sequence). Trimming cost V 7 bases and J 1 base; bases outside gene matches: 11.

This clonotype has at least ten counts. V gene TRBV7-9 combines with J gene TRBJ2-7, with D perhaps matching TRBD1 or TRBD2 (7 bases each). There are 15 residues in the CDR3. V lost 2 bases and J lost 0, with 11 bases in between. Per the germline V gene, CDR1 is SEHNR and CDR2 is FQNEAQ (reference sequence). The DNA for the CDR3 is TGTGCCAGCAGCTTAAGCGGGACAGTCTCCTACGAGCAGTACTTC. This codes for CASSLSGTVSYEQYF.

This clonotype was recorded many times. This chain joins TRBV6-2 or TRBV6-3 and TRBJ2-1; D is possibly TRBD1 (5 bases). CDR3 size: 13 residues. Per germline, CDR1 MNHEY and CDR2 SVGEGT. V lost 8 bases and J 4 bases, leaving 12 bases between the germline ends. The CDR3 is CASEGQGYNEQFF. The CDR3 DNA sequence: TGTGCCAGCGAAGGACAAGGTTACAATGAGCAGTTCTTC.

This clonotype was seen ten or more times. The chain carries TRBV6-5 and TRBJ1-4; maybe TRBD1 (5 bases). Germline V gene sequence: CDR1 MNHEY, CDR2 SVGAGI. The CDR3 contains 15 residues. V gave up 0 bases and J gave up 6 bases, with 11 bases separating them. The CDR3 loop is CASSYSRGAHEKLFF. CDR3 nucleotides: TGTGCCAGCAGTTACTCGAGAGGGGCGCATGAAAAACTGTTTTTT.

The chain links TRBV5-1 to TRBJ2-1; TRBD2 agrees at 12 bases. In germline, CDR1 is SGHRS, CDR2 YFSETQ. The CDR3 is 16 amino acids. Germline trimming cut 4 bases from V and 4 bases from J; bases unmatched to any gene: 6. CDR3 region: CASSTGTSGLYNEQFF. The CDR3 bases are TGCGCCAGCAGCACCGGGACTAGCGGGTTATACAATGAGCAGTTCTTC.

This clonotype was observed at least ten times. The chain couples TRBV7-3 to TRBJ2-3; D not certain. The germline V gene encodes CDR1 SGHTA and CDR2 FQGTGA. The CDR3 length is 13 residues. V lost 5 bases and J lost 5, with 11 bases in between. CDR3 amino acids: CASSPGVGDTQYF. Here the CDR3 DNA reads TGTGCCAGCAGCCCAGGTGTAGGAGATACGCAGTATTTT.

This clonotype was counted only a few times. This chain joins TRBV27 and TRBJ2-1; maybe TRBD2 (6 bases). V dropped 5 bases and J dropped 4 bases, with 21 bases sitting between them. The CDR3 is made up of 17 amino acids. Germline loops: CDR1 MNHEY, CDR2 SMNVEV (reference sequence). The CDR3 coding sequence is TGTGCCAGCAGTCCGATTCCCGGGACTGGGCCGTACAATGAGCAGTTCTTC. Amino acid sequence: CASSPIPGTGPYNEQFF.

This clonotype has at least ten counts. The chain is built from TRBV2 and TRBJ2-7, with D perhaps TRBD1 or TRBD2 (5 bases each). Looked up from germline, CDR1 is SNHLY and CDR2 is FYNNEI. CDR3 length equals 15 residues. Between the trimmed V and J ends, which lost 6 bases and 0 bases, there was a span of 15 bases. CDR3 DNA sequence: TGTGCCAGCAGAGCCGGGACGACCTACTCCTACGAGCAGTACTTC. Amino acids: CASRAGTTYSYEQYF.

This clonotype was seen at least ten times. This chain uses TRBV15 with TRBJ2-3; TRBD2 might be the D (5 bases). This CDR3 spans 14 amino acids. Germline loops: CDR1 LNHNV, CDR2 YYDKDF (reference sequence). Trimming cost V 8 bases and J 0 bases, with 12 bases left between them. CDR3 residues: CATQAGPSTDTQYF. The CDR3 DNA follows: TGTGCCACCCAGGCGGGCCCTAGCACAGATACGCAGTATTTT.

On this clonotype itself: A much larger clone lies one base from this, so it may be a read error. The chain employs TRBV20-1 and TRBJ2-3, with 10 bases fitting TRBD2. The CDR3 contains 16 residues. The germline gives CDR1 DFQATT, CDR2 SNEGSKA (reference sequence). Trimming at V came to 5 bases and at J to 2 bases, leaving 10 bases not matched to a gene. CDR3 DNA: TGCAGTGCTGAAGCCGGACTAGCGGTTAACACAGATACGCAGTATTTT. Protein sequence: CSAEAGLAVNTDTQYF.

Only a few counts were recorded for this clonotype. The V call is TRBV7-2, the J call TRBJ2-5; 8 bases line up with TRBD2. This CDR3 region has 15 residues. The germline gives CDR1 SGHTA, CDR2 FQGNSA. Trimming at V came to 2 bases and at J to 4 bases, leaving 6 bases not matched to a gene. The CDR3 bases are TGTGCCAGCAGCTTACAAGCGGGAGCGGCAGAGACCCAGTACTTC. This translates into CASSLQAGAAETQYF.

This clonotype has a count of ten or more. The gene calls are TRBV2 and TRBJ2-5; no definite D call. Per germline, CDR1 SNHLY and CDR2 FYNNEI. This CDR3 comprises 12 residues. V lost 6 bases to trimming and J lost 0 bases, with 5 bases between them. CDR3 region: CASRGNQETQYF. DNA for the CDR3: TGTGCCAGCAGGGGAAACCAAGAGACCCAGTACTTC.